Below, 22 T cell receptor beta chains from the same sample are listed, as sequenced in a study of blood T cells in healthy people across ages. For the second PCR, which ran for about 6 to 11 cycles, a sample-barcoded 5' primer and a J-beta primer mix were used. TCRdb processed the 5' RACE reads anew with MiXCR; each CDR3 protein has one entry. The table has hundreds of thousands of distinct CDR3 sequences, around half seen once; the top ten hold 25% to 35%. The sample taken for sequencing was blood. These TCRs come from a woman in her sixties in good health.

The chain has TRBV7-3 and TRBJ2-3, with TRBD2 matching over 11 bases. CDR1 is SGHTA and CDR2 is FQGTGA in the germline V gene. CDR3 length: 15 residues. The V gene end was trimmed by 4 bases and the J gene end by 5 bases; junction bases not matched to a gene: 5. CDR3 protein: CASSYSGRAGDTQYF. CDR3 DNA sequence: TGTGCCAGCAGCTATAGCGGGAGGGCCGGAGATACGCAGTATTTT.

The rearrangement joins TRBV20-1 to TRBJ2-5; D gene uncertain. This CDR3 has 13 residues. Germline V gives CDR1 DFQATT, CDR2 SNEGSKA (reference sequence). V lost 1 base and J lost 11, with 17 bases in between. This chain's CDR3 is CSARAGLVQEQYF. The CDR3 nucleotides are TGCAGTGCTAGAGCTGGCTTAGTTCAGGAGCAGTACTTC.

The rearrangement links TRBV7-2 to TRBJ2-4; 9 bases line up with TRBD1. Matching the DNA end better, TRBJ2-7 makes the J call doubtful. In germline, CDR1 is SGHTA, CDR2 FQGNSA. The CDR3 covers 14 residues. The CDR3 sequence: CASNLGQGLREQYF. The CDR3 coding sequence is TGTGCCAGCAACTTGGGACAGGGACTCCGCGAGCAGTACTTC.

The chain uses TRBV18 and TRBJ2-7; 12 positions agree with TRBD1. After removal of 8 bases from V and 5 bases from J, the junction contained 7 bases not matched to a gene. The CDR3 covers 14 residues. The V gene's germline CDR1 is KGHSH and CDR2 LQKENI. CDR3 DNA: TGTGCCAGCAGCCCCGGGACAGGGGGCGACGAGCAGTACTTC. Encoded protein: CASSPGTGGDEQYF.

This chain links TRBV27 with TRBJ2-6; tentatively, D is TRBD1 (6 bases). Germline lookup yields CDR1 MNHEY and CDR2 SMNVEV (reference sequence). The CDR3 sequence is 16 residues long. The V end lost 3 bases, the J end lost 4 bases, and 13 bases lay between the germline ends. The CDR3 DNA is TGTGCCAGCAGTTTTGCAGGGGAACGGGGGGCCAACGTCCTGACTTTC. Amino acids: CASSFAGERGANVLTF.

V is TRBV7-2 and J is TRBJ2-5; tentatively, D is TRBD2 (6 bases). Germline V lookup: CDR1 SGHTA, CDR2 FQGNSA. The CDR3 is 17 amino acids. V dropped 2 bases and J dropped 11 bases, with 27 bases sitting between them. The CDR3 DNA sequence: TGTGCCAGCAGCTTATCTCCGGGTGCGGGATACTACAATGAGCAGTACTTC. Protein sequence: CASSLSPGAGYYNEQYF.

The chain couples TRBV4-3 to TRBJ1-3; possible D gene TRBD1, 5 bases. Trimming cost V 0 bases and J 4 bases, with 13 bases left between them. Germline V gives CDR1 LGHNA, CDR2 YSLEER. The CDR3 totals 16 residues. The CDR3 DNA reads as TGCGCCAGCAGCCAAGATATCAGGGAGGCAGGAAACACCATATATTTT. Its translation: CASSQDIREAGNTIYF.

The chain recombines TRBV28 with TRBJ2-4; weak D call: TRBD1 (5 bases). V shed 3 bases and J shed 0 bases, with 9 bases lying between them. The V gene's germline CDR1 is MDHEN and CDR2 SYDVKM. The CDR3 runs 15 residues. Written as DNA, the CDR3 is TGTGCCAGCAGTTTTAACAGGCTAGCCAAAAACATTCAGTACTTC. Its protein is CASSFNRLAKNIQYF.

J is TRBJ2-4 and V is TRBV5-4; D not certain. The CDR3 has 14 residues. Germline V lookup: CDR1 SGHNT, CDR2 YYREEE (reference sequence). Trimming removed 0 bases from V and 7 bases from J, with 11 bases in between. This CDR3 is CASSLAPARNIQYF. The CDR3 coding sequence is TGTGCCAGCAGCTTGGCCCCAGCGAGGAACATTCAGTACTTC. The full variable domain, completed using reference TRBV5-4 and TRBJ2-4, is ETGVTQSPTHLIKTRGQQVTLRCSSQSGHNTVSWYQQALGQGPQFIFQYYREEENGRGNFPPRFSGLQFPNYSSELNVNALELDDSALYLCASSLAPARNIQYFGAGTRLSVL.

This clonotype was detected many times. The chain links TRBV7-2 to TRBJ2-1; maybe TRBD2 (5 bases). Germline V CDR1 and CDR2: SGHTA, FQGNSA. The CDR3 has 15 residues. V lost 4 bases, J lost 8 bases, and 18 bases lay in between. CDR3 coding DNA: TGTGCCAGCAGCTATTGGGGAGTAGGATCGGATGAGCAGTTCTTC. Amino acid sequence: CASSYWGVGSDEQFF.

J is TRBJ1-2 and V is TRBV20-1; D is unclear. CDR3 length equals 15 residues. Germline CDR1 and CDR2: DFQATT and SNEGSKA (reference sequence). Trimming shortened V by 6 bases and J by 2 bases, and 19 bases separated the two germline ends. Here the CDR3 DNA reads TGCAGTGCCCCAGACATACGCTCTTCGAACTATGGCTACACCTTC. Protein: CSAPDIRSSNYGYTF.

This clonotype came up once. V is TRBV29-1 and J is TRBJ2-5; 7 bases align to TRBD2. CDR1 is SQVTM, CDR2 ANQGSEA, per germline. Trimming at V came to 7 bases and at J to 11 bases, leaving 16 bases not matched to a gene. This CDR3 spans 13 amino acids. The CDR3 nucleotides read TGCAGCGCAACGCCTTCTAGCGGCAATGAGCAGTACTTC. Its translation is CSATPSSGNEQYF.

V is TRBV6-1 and J is TRBJ2-5; D perhaps matches TRBD2 (6 bases). The V and J ends lost 8 bases and 10 bases respectively, with 14 bases between them. This CDR3 comprises 11 residues. The germline V gene has CDR1 MNHNS and CDR2 SASEGT. CDR3: CASGPRDIQYF. CDR3 sequence (DNA): TGTGCCAGCGGACCGCGGGATATCCAGTACTTC.

This clonotype has more than one count but fewer than ten. The rearrangement joins TRBV7-9 to TRBJ2-3; D remains unclear. Germline V gene lookup returns CDR1 SEHNR and CDR2 FQNEAQ (reference sequence). The CDR3 covers 13 residues. Trimming left V 8 bases short and J 1 base short, with 10 bases between. For the CDR3, the DNA is TGTGCCAGCTGGGTGCCAGGCACAGATACGCAGTATTTT. This sequence encodes CASWVPGTDTQYF.

V and J are TRBV2 and TRBJ2-1, with a possible D match to TRBD2 (6 bases). CDR1 and CDR2 (germline): SNHLY, FYNNEI. V lost 10 bases and J 4 bases, leaving 20 bases between the germline ends. The CDR3 loop spans 15 amino acids. The CDR3 region is CATQAGPEKYNEQFF. The CDR3 nucleotides are TGTGCCACCCAAGCGGGCCCGGAGAAGTACAATGAGCAGTTCTTC. The full variable domain, in which reference TRBV2 and TRBJ2-1 provide the parts outside the CDR3, is EPEVTQTPSHQVTQMGQEVILRCVPISNHLYFYWYRQILGQKVEFLVSFYNNEISEKSEIFDDQFSVERPDGSNFTLKIRSTKLEDSAMYFCATQAGPEKYNEQFFGPGTRLTVL.

Comments on this clonotype: The junction departs from the called germline gene at one end, perhaps through a read error. The chain joins TRBV4-3 to TRBJ2-1; TRBD2 agrees at 12 bases. This CDR3 is built from 17 residues. Looked up from germline, CDR1 is LGHNA and CDR2 is YSLEER. CDR3 coding DNA: TGCGCCAGCAGCCAACAGACTAGCGGGAGCGTCTACAATGAGCGGTTCTTC. This encodes CASSQQTSGSVYNERFF.

The CDR3 protein is CSAPHRGVDYGYTF. CDR3 DNA: TGCAGTGCGCCACACAGGGGGGTGGACTATGGCTACACCTTC. V and J are TRBV20-1 and TRBJ1-2, with 8 bases fitting TRBD1. Unmatched junction bases numbered 9, after V lost 6 bases and J lost 3 bases. This CDR3 is 14 amino acids long. Germline V lookup: CDR1 DFQATT, CDR2 SNEGSKA (reference sequence).

This chain links TRBV25-1 with TRBJ2-6; D not resolved. Germline V gene lookup returns CDR1 MGHDK and CDR2 SYGVNS. V lost 11 bases and J 1 base, leaving 6 bases between the germline ends. The CDR3 extends over 12 amino acids. The CDR3 here is CASLSGANVLTF. The CDR3, as DNA: TGTGCCTCCCTATCTGGGGCCAACGTCCTGACTTTC.

This clonotype was detected only a few times. J is TRBJ2-3 and V is TRBV24-1; tentatively, D is TRBD2 (6 bases). Germline V gene data show CDR1 as KGHDR and CDR2 as SFDVKD. V was trimmed by 1 base and J by 3 bases, leaving 13 bases between them. The CDR3 spans 16 residues. CDR3 amino acids: CATSDFGRDATDTQYF. The CDR3 DNA reads TGTGCCACCAGTGATTTCGGGCGGGACGCGACAGATACGCAGTATTTT.

V is TRBV29-1 and J is TRBJ2-1; the D is unclear. The DNA end favors TRBJ2-7, so the J call may be wrong. From germline, CDR1 is SQVTM and CDR2 ANQGSEA. The CDR3 runs 14 residues. CDR3 nucleotides: TGCAGCGTCGCCGCGGCCTTACAATACAATGAGCAGTACTTC. This gives the protein CSVAAALQYNEQYF.

This clonotype showed up just a few times. The chain links TRBV3-1 to TRBJ2-7; 10 bases are shared with TRBD2. The V and J ends lost 1 base and 3 bases, in that order; junction bases with no gene match: 6. The CDR3 extends over 16 amino acids. The germline CDR1 and CDR2 sequences are LGHDT and YNNKEL (reference sequence). The CDR3 DNA reads TGTGCCAGCAGCCAAGGAGGGACTAGCGCGTACTACGAGCAGTACTTC. It translates to CASSQGGTSAYYEQYF.

Points on this clonotype: This may arise from a read error, as a much more abundant clone is one base away. V usage is TRBV28 and J usage is TRBJ2-3, with D perhaps matching TRBD2 (6 bases). V was shortened by 11 bases and J by 0 bases, with 12 bases between the two germline ends. The CDR3 runs 13 residues. The V gene's germline CDR1 is MDHEN and CDR2 SYDVKM. The CDR3 DNA sequence: TGTGCCGGCTGGCTAGCGAGCACAGATACGCAGTATTTT. It specifies CAGWLASTDTQYF. The full variable domain, completed using reference TRBV28 and TRBJ2-3, is DVKVTQSSRYLVKRTGEKVFLECVQDMDHENMFWYRQDPGLGLRLIYFSYDVKMKEKGDIPEGYSVSREKKERFSLILESASTNQTSMYLCAGWLASTDTQYFGPGTRLTVL.